The clone carrying this T cell receptor (beta chain) was recorded at least ten times. Its matching antigen is unknown. Indicated time point: newly diagnosed GD, antithyroid drugs for less than 3 months. Preparation of the TCR library used RNA extracted from PBMCs. These data are taken from a study of regulatory T cells in long-lasting Graves disease. Study background: Those Graves' patients who were newly diagnosed had been on antithyroid drugs under 3 months. Overall study findings and caveats: Since the sample size was small, accuracy may have been reduced.

The V end was cut by 2 bases, the J end by 7 bases, with 15 bases between. This CDR3 comprises 15 residues. Germline lookup yields CDR1 SEHNR and CDR2 FQNEAQ (reference sequence). Building the TCR beta libraries relied on iRepertoire HTBI primers, and CDR3 regions underwent Arm-PCR. From the multiplex PCR reads, TCRdb called clonotypes with MiXCR, one entry per CDR3 protein. The sample carries some 250,000 distinct CDR3 sequences, approximately 18% recorded once. The same data also contributed to another study, on T cells in Graves' hyperthyroidism and ophthalmopathy.

The TCR originated in a woman in her twenties or thirties with Graves disease. The specimen comprised peripheral blood mononuclear cells (PBMCs), sampled at new diagnosis, from a patient treated with antithyroid drugs. This rearrangement joins TRBV7-9 to TRBJ2-1; maybe TRBD2 (6 bases). DNA for the CDR3: TGTGCCAGCAGCTTAAGTCTCGGGGGACGGAATGAGCAGTTCTTC. Translating it yields CASSLSLGGRNEQFF.